The 4 T cell receptor beta chains below come from one sample, sequenced in a study of Ad26.COV2.S vaccination and SARS-CoV-2 variants. Treatment specified: some 20 received Ad26.COV2.S at low or high dose, single or two shots; roughly five received placebo; per-sample allocation not given. Sampling happened 63 days after the first vaccine or placebo injection. Using immunoSEQ multiplex PCR, the repertoire was profiled, and TCRdb retains in-frame clones only, with some absent. The sample shows over 450,000 clones, roughly nine tenths of them seen only once. This specimen consisted of peripheral blood, obtained in a trial of Ad26.COV2.S vaccine versus placebo. The receptors were gathered from a person between 18 and 65 years old who received the Ad26.COV2.S COVID-19 vaccine or a placebo.

The V and J genes are TRBV27 and TRBJ2-2; TRBD2 is a possible D gene (7 bases). With 3 bases removed from V and 4 bases from J, the gap between germline ends came to 15 bases. CDR1 is MNHEY, CDR2 SMNVEV, per germline (reference sequence). This CDR3 is built from 16 residues. This CDR3 reads CASSFSGGAITGELFF. In DNA, the CDR3 is TGTGCCAGCAGTTTCTCGGGGGGCGCGATCACCGGGGAGCTGTTTTTT.

This rearrangement joins TRBV19 to TRBJ2-3; 7 bases align to TRBD1. V lost 5 bases to trimming and J lost 5 bases; unmatched junction nucleotides: 10. The germline V gene has CDR1 LNHDA and CDR2 SQIVND (reference sequence). This CDR3 comprises 15 residues. The CDR3 nucleotides read TGTGCCAGTAGTGCAGGCCAGGGGGATGGAGATACGCAGTATTTT. This encodes CASSAGQGDGDTQYF.

This clone was observed a few times. Within the sample, other DNA sequences also encode this same CDR3. The rearrangement joins TRBV18 to TRBJ1-2, with 8 positions matching TRBD1. This CDR3 has 13 residues. Per the germline V gene, CDR1 is KGHSH and CDR2 is LQKENI. The junction had 2 bases not matched to a gene; V was cut back by 2 bases and J by 6 bases. CDR3 protein: CASSPATGDGYTF. Written as DNA, the CDR3 is TGTGCCAGCTCACCAGCGACAGGGGATGGCTACACCTTC. Drawing the rest from reference TRBV18 and TRBJ1-2, the complete variable domain is NAGVMQNPRHLVRRRGQEARLRCSPMKGHSHVYWYRQLPEEGLKFMVYLQKENIIDESGMPKERFSAEFPKEGPSILRIQQVVRGDSAAYFCASSPATGDGYTFGSGTRLTVV.

The chain couples TRBV27 to TRBJ2-3; D call uncertain. The V and J ends lost 5 bases and 6 bases respectively, with 15 bases between them. The CDR3 runs 14 residues. Germline V CDR1 and CDR2: MNHEY, SMNVEV (reference sequence). The DNA for the CDR3 is TGTGCCAGCAGTAAAGGACGGCTCTTTGATACGCAGTATTTT. Protein sequence: CASSKGRLFDTQYF.